This paragraph covers one TCR beta chain sequence. Its antigen is as yet unknown. This record belongs to a study of a mutant IDH1 vaccine in newly diagnosed glioma. Study in general: Radiotherapy, temozolomide, or both had been given previously, and both were given to most.

CDR3 length: 12 amino acids. Trimming took 5 bases from V and 2 from J, leaving 7 bases between them. Germline lookup yields CDR1 MNHEY and CDR2 SVGAGI. The assay was immunoSEQ multiplex PCR, and TCRdb's table has in-frame clones only and misses some. The sample has over 45,000 clones; approximately 81% are singletons. Regarding time point: week 5, during vaccination. Doses comprised 300 ug of mutant IDH1 20-mer peptide each, plus topical imiquimod. The rearrangement uses TRBV6-5 and TRBJ2-7, with D uncertain. The material was PBMCs, obtained from a glioma patient whose treatment included an IDH1 peptide vaccine. This TCR was sampled from a man under 40 with glioma. The CDR3 nucleotides read TGTGCCAGCAGTCTGAGTACCTACGAGCAGTACTTC. Protein sequence: CASSLSTYEQYF.